Below are 9 T cell receptor beta chains sequenced from a single sample in a study of shared clonotypes between healthy human individuals. Produced via immunoSEQ multiplex PCR; TCRdb's table is partial and in-frame only. Of fewer than 3 million clones in the sample, just under 95% were seen once. Material for sequencing was naive CD4+ T cells from PBMCs. Stated subset: CD45RA+ positively selected. These receptor sequences come from a man between 18 and 29 years old in good health. Some clones in this sample may be carry-over from other donors' samples.

The J gene is TRBJ1-1, the V gene TRBV19, with D perhaps TRBD1 (5 bases). V shed 2 bases and J shed 5 bases, with 15 bases lying between them. This CDR3 is built from 15 residues. Germline CDR1 reads LNHDA; CDR2 reads SQIVND (reference sequence). CDR3 region: CASSITGGKWTEAFF. CDR3 bases: TGTGCCAGTAGTATAACGGGGGGAAAATGGACTGAAGCTTTCTTT.

The chain carries TRBV11-2 and TRBJ1-1, with D possibly TRBD1 on 5 matching bases. Trimming left V 5 bases short and J 1 base short, with 20 bases between. The germline gives CDR1 SGHAT, CDR2 FQNNGV. The CDR3 is 17 amino acids. CDR3 in DNA: TGTGCCAGCAGCCCCCAGGGTGAGATTACGTCGAACACTGAAGCTTTCTTT. Translating gives CASSPQGEITSNTEAFF. The full variable domain, its missing parts supplied by reference TRBV11-2 and TRBJ1-1, is EAGVAQSPRYKIIEKRQSVAFWCNPISGHATLYWYQQILGQGPKLLIQFQNNGVVDDSQLPKDRFSAERLKGVDSTLKIQPAKLEDSAVYLCASSPQGEITSNTEAFFGQGTRLTVV.

This chain joins TRBV9 and TRBJ2-7; D possibly uses TRBD1 or TRBD2 (5 bases each). This CDR3 has 15 amino acids. Germline V gene data show CDR1 as SGDLS and CDR2 as YYNGEE. The V end lost 0 bases, the J end lost 6 bases, and 16 bases lay between the germline ends. Here the CDR3 DNA reads TGTGCCAGCAGCGTAGGGCAGGGACGGCCCGGCGAGCAGTACTTC. Its translation: CASSVGQGRPGEQYF.

Comment on this clone: Other DNA sequences of this sample code for an identical CDR3. The chain carries TRBV4-2 and TRBJ1-5; D possibly corresponds to TRBD1 (5 bases). Germline-derived CDR1 and CDR2 are LGHNA and YNFKEQ. Trimming shortened V by 1 base and J by 4 bases, and 8 bases separated the two germline ends. CDR3 length equals 14 residues. Written as DNA, the CDR3 is TGTGCCAGCAGCCAAGTTCGGGGGAATCAGCCCCAGCATTTT. This sequence encodes CASSQVRGNQPQHF.

V gene TRBV5-4 combines with J gene TRBJ1-1; possibly TRBD1 for D (6 bases). In germline, CDR1 is SGHNT, CDR2 YYREEE (reference sequence). The CDR3 extends over 15 amino acids. V gave up 6 bases and J gave up 8 bases, with 23 bases separating them. CDR3 sequence: CASNKYSGAGKEAFF. DNA for the CDR3: TGTGCCAGCAACAAGTACTCGGGGGCAGGGAAGGAAGCTTTCTTT. The complete variable domain, with remaining parts taken from reference TRBV5-4 and TRBJ1-1, reads ETGVTQSPTHLIKTRGQQVTLRCSSQSGHNTVSWYQQALGQGPQFIFQYYREEENGRGNFPPRFSGLQFPNYSSELNVNALELDDSALYLCASNKYSGAGKEAFFGQGTRLTVV.

The chain employs TRBV7-2 and TRBJ2-1, with TRBD2 matching over 9 bases. Germline V gene sequence: CDR1 SGHTA, CDR2 FQGNSA. The V and J ends lost 4 bases and 7 bases, in that order; junction bases with no gene match: 5. CDR3 length: 14 residues. CDR3 sequence (DNA): TGTGCCAGCAGCTCCTTTAGCGGGAGAAATGAGCAGTTCTTC. As protein: CASSSFSGRNEQFF.

The chain employs TRBV11-1 and TRBJ2-5; perhaps D is TRBD1 or TRBD2 (5 bases each). CDR1 is SGHAT and CDR2 is FQDESV in the germline V gene (reference sequence). The CDR3 totals 14 residues. V shed 5 bases and J shed 5 bases, with 15 bases lying between them. CDR3 protein: CASSHEGYRETQYF. CDR3 nucleotide sequence: TGTGCCAGCAGCCATGAGGGGTATAGGGAGACCCAGTACTTC.

V is TRBV18 and J is TRBJ2-3; D call uncertain. The CDR3 has 15 residues. Germline V lookup: CDR1 KGHSH, CDR2 LQKENI. Trimming pared 4 bases from V and 4 bases from J, leaving 15 bases between. Here the CDR3 DNA reads TGTGCCAGCTCACGTTTTACCGGGCAATCAGATACGCAGTATTTT. Residues: CASSRFTGQSDTQYF. The variable domain in full, completed from reference TRBV18 and TRBJ2-3, reads NAGVMQNPRHLVRRRGQEARLRCSPMKGHSHVYWYRQLPEEGLKFMVYLQKENIIDESGMPKERFSAEFPKEGPSILRIQQVVRGDSAAYFCASSRFTGQSDTQYFGPGTRLTVL.

The CDR3 nucleotides read TGTGCCAGCAGGCGGGGTTTTACTCCGAATCAGCCCCAGCATTTT. The encoded protein is CASRRGFTPNQPQHF. The chain recombines TRBV2 with TRBJ1-5, with D unresolved. Germline loops: CDR1 SNHLY, CDR2 FYNNEI. V lost 6 bases, J lost 4 bases, and 16 bases lay in between. This CDR3 has 15 residues.